This T cell receptor beta chain was recovered during a study of blood T cell repertoires in COVID-19. Study summary: The origin of the acute and convalescent COVID-19 samples was the United States, Italy and Spain. Sources were T cells, B-cell-depleted T cells, or PBMCs; the material itself was cDNA or gDNA.

Looked up from germline, CDR1 is LGHDT and CDR2 is YNNKEL (reference sequence). Trimming stripped 1 base from V and 7 bases from J, with 11 bases between. The CDR3 spans 14 residues. Original processing methods: Estimated nucleated cell counts came from reference gene primer amplification. Method: immunoSEQ multiplex PCR; TCRdb's copy keeps in-frame clones and lacks some. The V and J calls and clone size are taken from that table; D and trimming were inferred from the DNA. This table has roughly 75,000 clones, about four fifths appearing once. This clone occurred many times. The V gene is TRBV3-1 (or the pseudogene TRBV3-2), the J gene TRBJ2-1, with D possibly TRBD1 on 6 matching bases. The specimen was peripheral blood. This clonotype was sampled from a man in his sixties or seventies with acute or convalescent COVID-19. The DNA of the CDR3 is TGTGCCAGCAGCCAAGTAACAGGGCGGAATGAGCAGTTCTTC. Translated: CASSQVTGRNEQFF.